A selection of T cell receptor beta chains follows, all from one sample in a study of tumour-infiltrating T cells in Burkitt lymphoma. Libraries were prepared by immunoSEQ multiplex PCR; TCRdb keeps only in-frame clonotypes and omits some of them. The sample contains almost 3,000 clones, more than 13% of which appear only once. The sequenced material came from tumor tissue. The receptors derive from a human donor with Burkitt lymphoma. The CDR3 runs from the conserved cysteine through the conserved F or W. D genes are given only for firm matches. The size entry is marked missing in some rows and otherwise reads once, few, many or a size class.

v_gene,d_gene,j_gene,abundance,CDR3aa,CDR3nt
TRBV25-1,.,TRBJ2-3,few,CASSEGADTQYF,TGTGCCAGCAGTGAAGGAGCAGATACGCAGTATTTT
TRBV4-3,TRBD2,TRBJ2-1,.,CASSLSSGIYNEQFF,TGCGCCAGCAGCCTGAGTAGCGGGATCTACAATGAGCAGTTCTTC
TRBV5-1,.,TRBJ2-3,once,CASRAAGTDTQYF,TGCGCCAGCAGAGCTGCGGGAACAGATACGCAGTATTTT
TRBV5-1,TRBD1,TRBJ2-7,.,CASSWDSSYEQYF,TGCGCCAGCAGCTGGGACAGCTCCTACGAGCAGTACTTC
TRBV9,.,TRBJ2-1,few,CASSVDPSMAYNEQFF,TGTGCCAGCAGCGTAGATCCTAGTATGGCATACAATGAGCAGTTCTTC
TRBV30,.,TRBJ2-7,.,CAWNYRTYEQYF,TGTGCCTGGAATTACAGAACCTACGAGCAGTACTTC
TRBV2,.,TRBJ1-2,.,CARMPGIILRDPYGYTF,TGTGCCAGAATGCCCGGGATAATTCTCCGCGACCCCTATGGCTACACCTTC
TRBV7-2,.,TRBJ1-5,few,CASSLAGGANQPQHF,TGTGCCAGCAGCTTAGCGGGGGGCGCAAATCAGCCCCAGCATTTT
TRBV6-5,.,TRBJ2-5,few,CVSRGAQETQYF,TGTGTCAGTCGGGGGGCCCAAGAGACCCAGTACTTC
TRBV5-6,.,TRBJ2-7,.,CASSPGARVSYEQYF,TGTGCCAGCAGCCCCGGGGCCCGCGTCTCCTACGAGCAGTACTTC
TRBV10-2,TRBD2,TRBJ2-7,few,CASSRTSYEQYF,TGCGCCAGCAGTAGGACTAGCTACGAGCAGTACTTC
TRBV4-3,TRBD1,TRBJ1-3,.,CASSQDLGQGSGNTIYF,TGCGCCAGTAGCCAAGATCTGGGACAGGGGTCTGGAAACACCATATATTTT
TRBV19,.,TRBJ2-1,.,CASSIGSGNEQFF,TGTGCCAGTAGTATAGGATCGGGAAATGAGCAGTTCTTC
TRBV6-5,TRBD2,TRBJ2-7,few,CASSLGTSGKGQYF,TGTGCCAGCAGTTTGGGGACTAGCGGGAAGGGGCAGTACTTC